The rows below give T cell receptor beta chains drawn from one sample of a study of OX40 agonist ivuxolimab in advanced cancers. Some clones are missing from TCRdb's copy, which holds only in-frame ones; the method was immunoSEQ multiplex PCR. The sample consists of fewer than 25,000 clones, roughly 85% of them appearing once. Sequencing was performed on CD4+ or CD8+ T cells sorted from blood, taken in a trial of the OX40 agonist ivuxolimab. The receptors shown here come from an adult with an advanced solid tumor such as melanoma, head and neck, liver or kidney cancer. Each CDR3 is given with its conserved first and last residue. Each record gives: D gene, V gene, clone size, J gene, CDR3 protein, CDR3 DNA. D genes are given only for firm matches. Clone sizes are given selectively: once, few, many, or a class where the clone is expanded.

.	TRBV27	.	TRBJ2-2	CASSFYSTGELFF	TGTGCCAGCAGTTTTTACAGCACCGGGGAGCTGTTTTTT
TRBD1	TRBV5-1	.	TRBJ1-5	CASSLSGTDNQPQHF	TGCGCCAGCAGCTTGTCCGGGACAGACAATCAGCCCCAGCATTTT
.	TRBV12-5	.	TRBJ2-7	CASGLDSSYEQYF	TGTGCTAGTGGTTTGGACAGCTCCTACGAGCAGTACTTC
.	TRBV5-6	.	TRBJ1-5	CASSLNLQPQHF	TGTGCCAGCAGCTTGAACCTGCAGCCCCAGCATTTT
.	TRBV5-1	once	TRBJ2-7	CASSLGQMIDEQYF	TGCGCCAGCAGCTTGGGTCAGATGATCGACGAGCAGTACTTC
.	TRBV4-3	once	TRBJ2-5	CASSQEWTEETQYF	TGCGCCAGCAGCCAAGAGTGGACTGAAGAGACCCAGTACTTC
TRBD2	TRBV7-9	.	TRBJ2-7	CASSLVSGAGPYYEQYF	TGTGCCAGCAGCTTAGTTTCAGGAGCGGGGCCCTACTACGAGCAGTACTTC
.	TRBV18	.	TRBJ2-1	CASSPSQGRYNEQFF	TGTGCCAGCTCACCAAGCCAGGGTCGATACAATGAGCAGTTCTTC
.	TRBV7-9	.	TRBJ2-1	CASSEQAIYEQFF	TGTGCCAGCAGCGAACAGGCTATCTATGAGCAGTTCTTC
.	TRBV7-9	.	TRBJ2-4	CASSRSIGGENIQYF	TGTGCCAGCAGCCGCTCCATTGGGGGAGAAAACATTCAGTACTTC
.	TRBV9	.	TRBJ1-6	CASSVARTPTWNSPLHF	TGTGCCAGCAGCGTAGCGCGGACTCCAACGTGGAATTCACCCCTCCACTTT
.	TRBV5-1	.	TRBJ2-7	CASSLQGSSYEQYF	TGCGCCAGCAGCCTCCAGGGTAGCTCCTACGAGCAGTACTTC
TRBD2	TRBV5-6	.	TRBJ2-1	CASSRYAGERNEQFF	TGTGCCAGCAGCCGTTACGCGGGAGAGCGTAATGAGCAGTTCTTC
.	TRBV4-1	few	TRBJ2-5	CASSQDLYGGRETQYF	TGCGCCAGCAGCCAAGATCTTTACGGGGGAAGGGAGACCCAGTACTTC
.	TRBV30	few	TRBJ2-7	CAWSVGGTYEQYF	TGTGCCTGGAGTGTAGGCGGGACCTACGAGCAGTACTTC
.	TRBV28	.	TRBJ1-2	CASSLGLGTRGYTF	TGTGCCAGCAGTTTGGGGCTCGGGACACGGGGCTACACCTTC
TRBD1	TRBV7-2	.	TRBJ2-5	CASSSPTGGAETQYF	TGTGCCAGCAGCTCGCCGACAGGGGGCGCGGAGACCCAGTACTTC
TRBD1	TRBV7-2	.	TRBJ2-7	CASRPPGAGTGSEQYF	TGTGCCAGCAGACCCCCGGGGGCCGGGACAGGGAGCGAGCAGTACTTC
.	TRBV4-1	.	TRBJ1-1	CASSQVSPMNTEAFF	TGCGCCAGCAGCCAGGTGTCCCCTATGAACACTGAAGCTTTCTTT
.	TRBV11-1	.	TRBJ1-5	CASSLGDNQPQHF	TGTGCCAGCAGCTTGGGTGACAATCAGCCCCAGCATTTT
TRBD2	TRBV10-2	once	TRBJ2-7	CASSSSGRYYEQYF	TGCGCCAGCAGTTCTAGCGGGAGGTATTACGAGCAGTACTTC
.	TRBV11-2	.	TRBJ2-7	CASSLGRGYEQYF	TGTGCCAGCAGCTTAGGGCGTGGCTACGAGCAGTACTTC
.	TRBV19	.	TRBJ2-5	CASSIGLGLETQYF	TGTGCCAGTAGTATAGGACTAGGCCTGGAGACCCAGTACTTC
.	TRBV7-2	few	TRBJ2-7	CASSQPTLHSYEQYF	TGTGCCAGCAGCCAACCGACCCTACACTCCTACGAGCAGTACTTC
TRBD2	TRBV5-1	.	TRBJ2-5	CASSEGLAGETQYF	TGCGCCAGCAGCGAGGGACTAGCGGGAGAGACCCAGTACTTC
.	TRBV5-4	.	TRBJ2-1	CASSLDLVDEQFF	TGTGCCAGCAGCTTGGACCTGGTAGATGAGCAGTTCTTC
TRBD1	TRBV7-2	.	TRBJ2-3	CASSFGTGTDTQYF	TGTGCCAGCAGCTTTGGGACAGGCACAGATACGCAGTATTTT
.	TRBV6-6	.	TRBJ1-2	CASNTAGTNYGYTF	TGTGCCAGCAATACCGCCGGGACGAACTATGGCTACACCTTC
.	TRBV18	.	TRBJ1-5	CASSWGSDQPQHF	TGTGCCAGCTCATGGGGGTCGGATCAGCCCCAGCATTTT
.	TRBV5-8	.	TRBJ1-5	CASSLYNQPQHF	TGTGCCAGCAGCTTATACAATCAGCCCCAGCATTTT
TRBD2	TRBV27	.	TRBJ2-5	CASSPLRREWVQETQYF	TGTGCCAGCAGTCCCCTCAGGCGGGAGTGGGTTCAAGAGACCCAGTACTTC
.	TRBV4-3	.	TRBJ1-5	CASSLNRMGGQPQHF	TGCGCCAGCAGCCTCAACAGGATGGGGGGTCAGCCCCAGCATTTT
.	TRBV7-2	.	TRBJ2-5	CASSLDGRGQETQYF	TGTGCCAGCAGCTTAGATGGACGGGGCCAAGAGACCCAGTACTTC
.	TRBV5-1	.	TRBJ1-4	CASSPGRGGNEKLFF	TGCGCCAGCAGCCCTGGAAGGGGTGGAAATGAAAAACTGTTTTTT
TRBD1	TRBV27	once	TRBJ1-4	CASSSRQGGEKLFF	TGTGCCAGCAGTTCGAGACAGGGAGGCGAAAAACTGTTTTTT
TRBD1	TRBV6-1	.	TRBJ1-2	CASSEGQGAYYGYTF	TGTGCCAGCAGTGAGGGCCAGGGGGCCTACTATGGCTACACCTTC
.	TRBV11-2	.	TRBJ1-1	CASRQPGGQAFF	TGTGCCAGCAGGCAACCCGGGGGGCAAGCTTTCTTT
TRBD1	TRBV29-1	.	TRBJ2-1	CSVGTGGYNEQFF	TGCAGCGTTGGGACAGGGGGGTACAATGAGCAGTTCTTC
.	TRBV11-2	.	TRBJ2-7	CASSLVPDSYEQYF	TGTGCCAGCAGCTTAGTTCCAGATTCCTACGAGCAGTACTTC
TRBD1	TRBV13	.	TRBJ1-4	CASSETGSDEKLFF	TGTGCCAGCAGCGAGACAGGGAGCGACGAAAAACTGTTTTTT
TRBD1	TRBV6-4	.	TRBJ1-2	CASSDRTGAGYTF	TGTGCCAGCAGTGACAGGACAGGGGCTGGCTACACCTTC
.	TRBV11-3	.	TRBJ1-4	CASTISRGGLNEKLFF	TGTGCCAGCACCATCTCGAGGGGCGGCCTCAATGAAAAACTGTTTTTT
TRBD1	TRBV10-3	.	TRBJ2-7	CAISATGVYSYEQYF	TGTGCCATCAGTGCCACAGGGGTTTACTCCTACGAGCAGTACTTC
.	TRBV19	.	TRBJ1-5	CASSITSNSNRPQHF	TGTGCCAGTAGTATAACCTCCAATAGCAATCGGCCCCAGCATTTT
.	TRBV28	.	TRBJ2-7	CASSLPQGRYEQYF	TGTGCCAGCAGTTTACCCCAGGGGAGGTACGAGCAGTACTTC
.	TRBV5-4	.	TRBJ2-1	CASSLNSGSYNEQFF	TGTGCCAGCAGCTTAAACAGCGGCTCCTACAATGAGCAGTTCTTC